These T cell receptor beta chains were read from a single sample in a study of T cell responses to AZD1222 COVID-19 vaccine. The assay was immunoSEQ multiplex PCR, and TCRdb's table has in-frame clones only and misses some. The sample consists of about 210,000 clones, about 94% of them appearing once. Sequenced material: peripheral blood, taken 28 days after the second dose of the MenACWY control vaccine. These receptors were obtained from an adult who received the MenACWY meningococcal vaccine as a control. Each CDR3 is given with its conserved first and last residue. The D gene is left open where the match is weak. Rows give clone size only sometimes, using once, few, many, or a class for an expanded clone.

v_gene	j_gene	abundance	d_gene	CDR3aa	CDR3nt
TRBV29-1	TRBJ2-1	NA	NA	CSVDGVSYEQFF	TGCAGCGTTGATGGGGTTTCGTATGAGCAGTTCTTC
TRBV27	TRBJ2-1	NA	TRBD1	CASSFTGGSEQFF	TGTGCCAGCAGTTTCACAGGGGGCAGTGAGCAGTTCTTC
TRBV7-3	TRBJ2-3	NA	TRBD2	CASSPRLAGASTDTQYF	TGTGCCAGCAGCCCCCGCCTAGCGGGGGCGAGCACAGATACGCAGTATTTT
TRBV28	TRBJ1-2	NA	NA	CASSFMAGEARISGYTF	TGTGCCAGCAGTTTCATGGCAGGGGAAGCGCGGATATCTGGCTACACCTTC
TRBV7-3	TRBJ1-6	NA	NA	CASSFGQNNSPLHF	TGTGCCAGCAGCTTTGGACAGAATAATTCACCCCTCCACTTT
TRBV19	TRBJ2-3	NA	TRBD2	CASSSLQRGSTDTQYF	TGTGCCAGCAGTAGCCTCCAGCGGGGGAGCACAGATACGCAGTATTTT
TRBV3-1/TRBV3-2	TRBJ1-2	NA	NA	CASKGRVDGYTF	TGTGCCAGCAAAGGCAGGGTCGATGGCTACACCTTC
TRBV9	TRBJ2-1	once	NA	CASSTEGEGRESEQFF	TGTGCCAGCAGCACCGAGGGGGAGGGCCGTGAGTCTGAGCAGTTCTTC
TRBV12-5	TRBJ2-1	NA	TRBD2	CASGPSSGREQFF	TGTGCTAGTGGTCCCTCTAGCGGGCGGGAGCAGTTCTTC
TRBV4-1	TRBJ2-5	NA	NA	CASSQDHTQETQYF	TGCGCCAGCAGCCAAGATCACACCCAAGAGACCCAGTACTTC
TRBV4-3	TRBJ2-7	once	NA	CASSQWQGYEQYF	TGCGCCAGCAGCCAATGGCAGGGCTACGAGCAGTACTTC
TRBV7-9	TRBJ2-7	NA	TRBD2	CASSSSGLAGSPRGYEQYF	TGTGCCAGCAGCTCCTCGGGACTAGCGGGATCCCCCCGCGGATACGAGCAGTACTTC
TRBV15	TRBJ1-3	NA	TRBD1	CATSRADRGAGNTIYF	TGTGCCACCAGCAGAGCAGACAGGGGTGCTGGAAACACCATATATTTT
TRBV28	TRBJ1-2	NA	NA	CASSFEFRGYTF	TGTGCCAGCAGTTTCGAGTTTCGCGGCTACACCTTC
TRBV28	TRBJ1-5	NA	TRBD1	CASSPRQGLSNQPQHF	TGTGCCAGCAGCCCTAGACAGGGGCTCAGCAATCAGCCCCAGCATTTT
TRBV28	TRBJ2-6	NA	NA	CASSQVVSGANVLTF	TGTGCCAGCAGCCAAGTGGTATCTGGGGCCAACGTCCTGACTTTC
TRBV27	TRBJ1-6	NA	TRBD1	CASSDRAGGNSPLHF	TGTGCCAGCAGTGACAGGGCCGGGGGGAATTCACCCCTCCACTTT
TRBV28	TRBJ2-1	NA	NA	CASSLGREQFF	TGTGCCAGCAGTTTGGGGCGTGAGCAGTTCTTC
TRBV6-5	TRBJ2-7	NA	TRBD1	CASRPTGLSSYEQYF	TGTGCCAGCAGGCCGACAGGGTTGAGCTCCTACGAGCAGTACTTC
TRBV11-2	TRBJ2-1	NA	NA	CASSLAPRTRDEQFF	TGTGCCAGCAGCTTAGCCCCCCGGACCAGGGATGAGCAGTTCTTC
TRBV28	TRBJ2-3	NA	NA	CASSLSASGTDTQYF	TGTGCCAGCAGTTTATCGGCTAGCGGCACAGATACGCAGTATTTT
TRBV6-5	TRBJ2-5	once	NA	CASSYSPSIQETQYF	TGTGCCAGCAGTTACTCACCTAGCATCCAAGAGACCCAGTACTTC
TRBV27	TRBJ2-5	NA	TRBD2	CASSRGLAGQETQYF	TGTGCCAGCAGTCGGGGACTAGCGGGCCAAGAGACCCAGTACTTC
TRBV30	TRBJ1-1	NA	NA	CAWSVRGEGEAFF	TGTGCCTGGAGCGTAAGGGGGGAGGGTGAAGCTTTCTTT
TRBV4-2	TRBJ1-5	NA	NA	CASSQGGISNQPQHF	TGTGCCAGCAGCCAAGGAGGTATAAGCAATCAGCCCCAGCATTTT
TRBV28	TRBJ2-2	NA	NA	CASSPRVGELFF	TGTGCCAGCAGTCCTCGAGTGGGGGAGCTGTTTTTT
TRBV18	TRBJ2-7	NA	TRBD2	CASSPGLASEQYF	TGTGCCAGCTCACCGGGACTAGCGAGCGAGCAGTACTTC
TRBV28	TRBJ1-1	NA	NA	CASRDGQRATEAFF	TGTGCCAGCAGGGATGGACAGCGCGCCACTGAAGCTTTCTTT
TRBV18	TRBJ2-2	NA	TRBD2	CASSPLAGPNTGELFF	TGTGCCAGCTCACCGCTAGCGGGGCCGAACACCGGGGAGCTGTTTTTT
TRBV30	TRBJ1-2	NA	NA	CAWTPGGGTGYTF	TGTGCCTGGACTCCCGGGGGCGGCACTGGCTACACCTTC
TRBV29-1	TRBJ2-5	NA	TRBD1	CSGGQGNGETQYF	TGCAGCGGCGGACAGGGCAACGGAGAGACCCAGTACTTC
TRBV11-2	TRBJ1-1	NA	TRBD1	CASSLQGASSTEAFF	TGTGCCAGCAGCTTACAGGGGGCGTCTTCCACTGAAGCTTTCTTT
TRBV5-6	TRBJ1-2	NA	NA	CASSLGVNNYGYTF	TGTGCCAGCAGCTTGGGGGTCAACAACTATGGCTACACCTTC
TRBV6-2/TRBV6-3	TRBJ1-2	NA	NA	CASSSPGYGYTF	TGTGCCAGCAGCTCCCCCGGCTATGGCTACACCTTC
TRBV11-2	TRBJ2-7	NA	NA	CASSLGLGLYEQYF	TGTGCCAGCAGCTTAGGTCTCGGACTATACGAGCAGTACTTC
TRBV15	TRBJ2-5	once	NA	CATSRGLVGTLETQYF	TGTGCCACCAGCAGGGGATTAGTGGGGACACTCGAGACCCAGTACTTC
TRBV11-2	TRBJ2-7	NA	NA	CASSLGTTGNLRPYEQYF	TGTGCCAGCAGTCTCGGAACTACAGGGAATCTCAGGCCCTACGAGCAGTACTTC
TRBV28	TRBJ1-2	NA	NA	CASSIVSGDAYGYTF	TGTGCCAGCAGTATCGTGTCAGGGGACGCCTATGGCTACACCTTC
TRBV5-5	TRBJ1-4	NA	NA	CASSEDSLRGEKLFF	TGTGCCAGCAGCGAGGACAGTCTAAGGGGGGAAAAACTGTTTTTT
TRBV2	TRBJ2-7	NA	NA	CASSGDSEQYF	TGTGCCAGCAGTGGTGACAGCGAGCAGTACTTC
TRBV4-1	TRBJ1-1	NA	NA	CASSPGTYMNTEAFF	TGCGCCAGCAGCCCCGGCACCTACATGAACACTGAAGCTTTCTTT
TRBV5-4	TRBJ1-1	NA	NA	CASSLPGDGLAFF	TGTGCCAGCAGCCTCCCAGGGGACGGATTAGCTTTCTTT
TRBV18	TRBJ1-1	NA	TRBD1	CASSRDRGTAEAFF	TGTGCCAGCTCAAGGGACAGGGGAACCGCTGAAGCTTTCTTT
TRBV7-8	TRBJ2-3	NA	NA	CASSPGLRYTDTQYF	TGTGCCAGCAGCCCCGGTTTACGTTACACAGATACGCAGTATTTT
TRBV7-2	TRBJ1-5	NA	NA	CASSLDISNQPQHF	TGTGCCAGCAGCTTGGACATTAGCAATCAGCCCCAGCATTTT
TRBV4-3	TRBJ1-1	NA	TRBD1	CASSQETGYGEAFF	TGCGCCAGCAGCCAAGAGACAGGGTACGGTGAAGCTTTCTTT